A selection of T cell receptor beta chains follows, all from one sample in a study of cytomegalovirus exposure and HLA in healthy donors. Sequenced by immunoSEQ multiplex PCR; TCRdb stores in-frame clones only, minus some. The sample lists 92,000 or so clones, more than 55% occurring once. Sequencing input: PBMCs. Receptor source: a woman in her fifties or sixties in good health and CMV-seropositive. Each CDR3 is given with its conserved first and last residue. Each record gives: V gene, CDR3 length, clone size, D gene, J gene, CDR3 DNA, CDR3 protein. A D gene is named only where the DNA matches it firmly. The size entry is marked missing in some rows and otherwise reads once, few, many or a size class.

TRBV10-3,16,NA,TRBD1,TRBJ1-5,TGTGCCATCAGTGAAGGGACAGGGGGCGGGAATCAGCCCCAGCATTTT,CAISEGTGGGNQPQHF
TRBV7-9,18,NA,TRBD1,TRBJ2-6,TGTGCCAGCAGCTTAACAGGGGGCGCCGCATCTGGGGCCAACGTCCTGACTTTC,CASSLTGGAASGANVLTF
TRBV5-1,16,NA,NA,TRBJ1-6,TGCGCCAGCAGCTTCTCCGGACAGCAAAATAATTCACCCCTCCACTTT,CASSFSGQQNNSPLHF
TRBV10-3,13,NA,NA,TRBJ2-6,TGTGCCATCGGGGCCTCTGGGGCCAACGTCCTGACTTTC,CAIGASGANVLTF
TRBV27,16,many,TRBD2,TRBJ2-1,TGTGCCAGCAGTCCGAGACTAGCGGGGGTGGTTAATGAGCAGTTCTTC,CASSPRLAGVVNEQFF
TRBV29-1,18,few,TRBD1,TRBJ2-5,TGCAGCGTTGAAATTTCTAGGACAGGGCCTCAACTGAGCGAGACCCAGTACTTC,CSVEISRTGPQLSETQYF
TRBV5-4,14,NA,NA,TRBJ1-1,TGTGCCAGCAGCTTGGGGCAGGGGAGCACTGAAGCTTTCTTT,CASSLGQGSTEAFF
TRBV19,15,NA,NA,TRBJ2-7,TGTGCCAGTAGTATAGTCCCAGGGGCGGCCTACGAGCAGTACTTC,CASSIVPGAAYEQYF
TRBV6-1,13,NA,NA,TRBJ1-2,TGTGCCAGCAGTGAGGGACTGGTCTATGGCTACACCTTC,CASSEGLVYGYTF
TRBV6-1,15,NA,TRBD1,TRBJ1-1,TGTGCCAGTCGACCGGGACAGGCTACCAACACTGAAGCTTTCTTT,CASRPGQATNTEAFF
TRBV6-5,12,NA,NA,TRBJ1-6,TGTGCCAGCAGCCGGTATACGGGGCCCCTCCACTTT,CASSRYTGPLHF
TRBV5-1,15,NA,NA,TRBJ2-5,TGCGCCAGCAGCCCTACGACAGGTTTTAGAGAGACCCAGTACTTC,CASSPTTGFRETQYF
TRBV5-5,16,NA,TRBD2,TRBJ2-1,TGTGCCAGCAGCTTGATGAGCGGGGCGACTTACAATGAGCAGTTCTTC,CASSLMSGATYNEQFF
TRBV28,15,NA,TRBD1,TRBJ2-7,TGTGCCAGCAGTACTCCGGGACAGGGTAACTACGAGCAGTACTTC,CASSTPGQGNYEQYF
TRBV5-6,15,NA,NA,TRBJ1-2,TGTGCCAGCAGCTTACCTGACAGCACTAACTATGGCTACACCTTC,CASSLPDSTNYGYTF
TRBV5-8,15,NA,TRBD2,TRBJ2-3,TGTGCCAGCAGCTCACGGGCAGGCGGGGGAGATACGCAGTATTTT,CASSSRAGGGDTQYF
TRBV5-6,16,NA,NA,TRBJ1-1,TGTGCCAGCACACGGCCGCCGAGGGGGATGAACACTGAAGCTTTCTTT,CASTRPPRGMNTEAFF
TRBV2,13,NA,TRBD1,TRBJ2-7,TGTGCCAGCAGTCGGGACAGCACCTACGAGCAGTACTTC,CASSRDSTYEQYF
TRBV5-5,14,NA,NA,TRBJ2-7,TGTGCCAGCAGCTTGCCCACTGTTTTGTACGAGCAGTACTTC,CASSLPTVLYEQYF
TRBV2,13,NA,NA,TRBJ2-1,TGTGCCAGCAGCTTCTCCCGCGACAATGAGCAGTTCTTC,CASSFSRDNEQFF
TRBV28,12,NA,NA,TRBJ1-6,TGTGCCAGCAGTTTGGGCAATTCACCCCTCCACTTT,CASSLGNSPLHF
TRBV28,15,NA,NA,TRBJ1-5,TGTGCCAGCAGTTTGAGCAGGGCGGTCGGTCAGCCCCAGCATTTT,CASSLSRAVGQPQHF
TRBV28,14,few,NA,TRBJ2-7,TGTGCCAGCAGTTCCGGGACTGGGACCTACGAGCAGTACTTC,CASSSGTGTYEQYF
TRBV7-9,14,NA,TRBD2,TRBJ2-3,TGTGCCAGCAGCCCCAGCGGGGGCACAGATACGCAGTATTTT,CASSPSGGTDTQYF
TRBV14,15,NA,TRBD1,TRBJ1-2,TGTGCCAGCAGCCCTAACACAGGGGGGCTGGGTGGCTACACCTTC,CASSPNTGGLGGYTF
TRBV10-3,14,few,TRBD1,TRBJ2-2,TGTGCCATCGGCGGGACAGGTAACACCGGGGAGCTGTTTTTT,CAIGGTGNTGELFF
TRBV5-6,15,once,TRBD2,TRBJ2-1,TGTGCCAGCAGCCTGGGACTAGCGGGGGGGGGTGAGCAGTTCTTC,CASSLGLAGGGEQFF
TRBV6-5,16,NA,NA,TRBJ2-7,TGTGCCAGCAGTTACCACCCTCAGACAGACTCCTACGAGCAGTACTTC,CASSYHPQTDSYEQYF
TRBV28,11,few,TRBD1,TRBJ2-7,TGTGCCAGCAAGGGGGCCCGCGAGCAGTACTTC,CASKGAREQYF
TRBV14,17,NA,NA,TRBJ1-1,TGTGCCAGCAGCCGATCTTCAGGGAAGGCTGTCGGCACTGAAGCTTTCTTT,CASSRSSGKAVGTEAFF
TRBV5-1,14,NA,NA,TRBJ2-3,TGCGCCAGCAGCTTGGAAGGACTGACAGATACGCAGTATTTT,CASSLEGLTDTQYF
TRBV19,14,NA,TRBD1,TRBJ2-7,TGTGCCAGTAGTAAAGATGGGACAGCCTACGAGCAGTACTTC,CASSKDGTAYEQYF
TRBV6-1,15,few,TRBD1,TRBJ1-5,TGTGCCAGCATGACAGGGATGAGGAGCAATCAGCCCCAGCATTTT,CASMTGMRSNQPQHF
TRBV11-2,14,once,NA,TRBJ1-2,TGTGCCAGCAGCTTTGCTTCCAGGGACTATGGCTACACCTTC,CASSFASRDYGYTF
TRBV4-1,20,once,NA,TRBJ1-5,TGCGCCAGCAGCCCCTTAAAATCGACGGACAGCCCATATAGCAATCAGCCCCAGCATTTT,CASSPLKSTDSPYSNQPQHF
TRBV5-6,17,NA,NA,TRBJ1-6,TGTGCCAGCAGCTTTGGTCCTGGAGCGGTACAATACTCACCCCTCCACTTT,CASSFGPGAVQYSPLHF
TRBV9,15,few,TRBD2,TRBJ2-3,TGTGCCAGCAGCGTAGAGGGCGGGGGGCTAGATACGCAGTATTTT,CASSVEGGGLDTQYF
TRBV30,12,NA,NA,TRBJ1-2,TGTGCCTCCCAGGAGACAGGCAGCGGCTACACCTTC,CASQETGSGYTF
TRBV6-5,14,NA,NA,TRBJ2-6,TGTGCCAGCAGTTCACCGGCTGGGGCCAACGTCCTGACTTTC,CASSSPAGANVLTF
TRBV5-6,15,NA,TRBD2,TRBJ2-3,TGTGCCAGCAGACCCACTAGCGGGGGGGCGGATACGCAGTATTTT,CASRPTSGGADTQYF
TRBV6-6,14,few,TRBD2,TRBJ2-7,TGTGCCACGACGACTAGCGGGGGGGCCTACGAGCAGTACTTC,CATTTSGGAYEQYF
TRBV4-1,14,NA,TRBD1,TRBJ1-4,TGCGCAACCACTCAGGGGACAGGGGATGAAAAACTGTTTTTT,CATTQGTGDEKLFF
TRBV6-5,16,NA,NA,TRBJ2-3,TGTGCCAGCAGTTACTCGGATCCTATGGGAGCAGATACGCAGTATTTT,CASSYSDPMGADTQYF
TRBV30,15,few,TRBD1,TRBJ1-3,TGTGCCTGGAGAATACAGGGGATAGCTGGAAACACCATATATTTT,CAWRIQGIAGNTIYF
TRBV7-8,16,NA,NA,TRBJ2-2,TGTGCCAGCAGCTTACTTAATAGCGGACTCACCGGGGAGCTGTTTTTT,CASSLLNSGLTGELFF
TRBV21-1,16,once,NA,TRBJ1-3,TGTGCCAGCAGCAGGAAGGGGGCACACTCTGGAAACACCATATATTTT,CASSRKGAHSGNTIYF
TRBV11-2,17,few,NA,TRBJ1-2,TGTGCCAGCAGCTTAGGAGGGGGACGAGGAGGTGGCTATGGCTACACCTTC,CASSLGGGRGGGYGYTF
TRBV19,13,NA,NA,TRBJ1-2,TGTGCCAGTAGTAAGGAGACCTACTATGGCTACACCTTC,CASSKETYYGYTF
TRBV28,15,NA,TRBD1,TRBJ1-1,TGTGCCAGCACCCAAGGGACAGGGTGGGACACTGAAGCTTTCTTT,CASTQGTGWDTEAFF
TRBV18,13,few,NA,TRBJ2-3,TGTGCCAGCTCACGGGAGGACACAGATACGCAGTATTTT,CASSREDTDTQYF
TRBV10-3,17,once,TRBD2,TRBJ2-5,TGTGCCATCAGTTCAGGGAGGGGCGGGGGGTCCCAAGAGACCCAGTACTTC,CAISSGRGGGSQETQYF
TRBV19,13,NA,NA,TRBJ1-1,TGTGCCAGTAGTCCAGTATTGAACACTGAAGCTTTCTTT,CASSPVLNTEAFF
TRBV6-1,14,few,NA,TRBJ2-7,TGTGCCAGCACCTCCTTTGGACAGAGCGGTGAGCAGTACTTC,CASTSFGQSGEQYF
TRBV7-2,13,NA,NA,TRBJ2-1,TGTGCCAGCAGCACCACTCCCTACAATGAGCAGTTCTTC,CASSTTPYNEQFF
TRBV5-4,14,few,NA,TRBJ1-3,TGTGCCAGCAGCTTGTTCGGCTCTGGAAACACCATATATTTT,CASSLFGSGNTIYF
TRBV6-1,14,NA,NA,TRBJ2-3,TGTGCCAGCAGTGGGCGAGGGCTCACAGATACGCAGTATTTT,CASSGRGLTDTQYF
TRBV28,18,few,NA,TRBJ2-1,TGTGCCAGCACCTTTAGTAGAGGAATCGGCTCCAATTCCGATGAGCAGTTCTTC,CASTFSRGIGSNSDEQFF
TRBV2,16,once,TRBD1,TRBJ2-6,TGTGCCAGCAGTGGGGGACAGCCGCTCGGGGCCAACGTCCTGACTTTC,CASSGGQPLGANVLTF
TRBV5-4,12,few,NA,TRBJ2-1,TGTGCCAGCAGCGGGACTTCAACTGAGCAGTTCTTC,CASSGTSTEQFF